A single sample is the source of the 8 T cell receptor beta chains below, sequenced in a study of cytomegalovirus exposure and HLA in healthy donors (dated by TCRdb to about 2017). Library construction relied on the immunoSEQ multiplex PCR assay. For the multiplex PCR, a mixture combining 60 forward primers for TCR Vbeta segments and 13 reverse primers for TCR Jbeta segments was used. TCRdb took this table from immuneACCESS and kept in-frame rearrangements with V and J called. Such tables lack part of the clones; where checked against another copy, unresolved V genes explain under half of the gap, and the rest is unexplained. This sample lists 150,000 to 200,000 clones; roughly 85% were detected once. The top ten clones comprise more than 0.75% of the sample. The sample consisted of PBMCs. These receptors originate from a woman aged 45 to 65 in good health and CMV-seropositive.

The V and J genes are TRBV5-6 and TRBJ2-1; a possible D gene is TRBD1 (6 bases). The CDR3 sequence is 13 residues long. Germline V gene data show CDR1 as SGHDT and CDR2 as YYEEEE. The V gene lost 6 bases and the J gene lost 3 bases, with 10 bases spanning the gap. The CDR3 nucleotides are TGTGCCAGCAACTACAGGGTCTACAATGAGCAGTTCTTC. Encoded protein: CASNYRVYNEQFF. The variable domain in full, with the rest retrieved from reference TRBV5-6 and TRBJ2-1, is DAGVTQSPTHLIKTRGQQVTLRCSPKSGHDTVSWYQQALGQGPQFIFQYYEEEERQRGNFPDRFSGHQFPNYSSELNVNALLLGDSALYLCASNYRVYNEQFFGPGTRLTVL.

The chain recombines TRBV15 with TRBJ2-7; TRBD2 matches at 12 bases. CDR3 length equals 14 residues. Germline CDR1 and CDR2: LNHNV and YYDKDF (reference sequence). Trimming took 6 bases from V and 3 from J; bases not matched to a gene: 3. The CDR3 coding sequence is TGTGCCACCAGGAGGACTAGCGGGATCTACGAGCAGTACTTC. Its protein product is CATRRTSGIYEQYF.

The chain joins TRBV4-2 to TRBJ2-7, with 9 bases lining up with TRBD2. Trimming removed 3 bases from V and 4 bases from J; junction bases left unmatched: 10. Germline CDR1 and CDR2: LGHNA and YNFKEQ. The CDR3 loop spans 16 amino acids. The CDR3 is CASSHSPGLAIYEQYF. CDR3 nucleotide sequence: TGTGCCAGCAGCCATTCCCCGGGACTAGCTATATACGAGCAGTACTTC.

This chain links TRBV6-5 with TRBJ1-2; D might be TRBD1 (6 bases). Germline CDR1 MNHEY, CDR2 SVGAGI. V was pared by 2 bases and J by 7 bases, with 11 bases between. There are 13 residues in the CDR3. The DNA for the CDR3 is TGTGCCAGCAGTTACAGGGCAGGGGCTGGCTACACCTTC. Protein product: CASSYRAGAGYTF.

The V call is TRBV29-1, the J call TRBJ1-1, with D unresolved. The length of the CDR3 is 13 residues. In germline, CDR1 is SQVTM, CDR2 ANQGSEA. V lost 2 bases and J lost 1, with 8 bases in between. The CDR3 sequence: CSVERRANTEAFF. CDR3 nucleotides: TGCAGCGTTGAAAGGAGGGCGAACACTGAAGCTTTCTTT.

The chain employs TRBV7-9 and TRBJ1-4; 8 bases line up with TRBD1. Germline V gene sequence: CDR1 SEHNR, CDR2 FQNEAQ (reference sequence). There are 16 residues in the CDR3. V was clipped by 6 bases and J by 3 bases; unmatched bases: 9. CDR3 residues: CASSSGTGASNEKLFF. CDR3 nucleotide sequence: TGTGCCAGCAGTTCCGGGACAGGCGCTTCTAATGAAAAACTGTTTTTT. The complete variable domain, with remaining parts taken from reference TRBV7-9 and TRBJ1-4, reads DTGVSQNPRHKITKRGQNVTFRCDPISEHNRLYWYRQTLGQGPEFLTYFQNEAQLEKSRLLSDRFSAERPKGSFSTLEIQRTEQGDSAMYLCASSSGTGASNEKLFFGSGTQLSVL.

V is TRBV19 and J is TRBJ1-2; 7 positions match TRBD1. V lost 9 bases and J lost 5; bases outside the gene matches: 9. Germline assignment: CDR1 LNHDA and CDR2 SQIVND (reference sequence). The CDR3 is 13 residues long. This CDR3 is CASLLTGQYGYTF. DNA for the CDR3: TGTGCCAGCCTGTTGACAGGGCAATATGGCTACACCTTC.

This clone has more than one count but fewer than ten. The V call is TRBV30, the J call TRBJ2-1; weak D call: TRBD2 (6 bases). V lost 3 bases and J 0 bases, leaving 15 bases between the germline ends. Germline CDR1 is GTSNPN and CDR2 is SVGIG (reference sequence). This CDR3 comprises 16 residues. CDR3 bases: TGTGCCTGGAGGGATCAGACTAGGGCCTCCTACAATGAGCAGTTCTTC. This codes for CAWRDQTRASYNEQFF.